This TCR beta chain was found in a study of beta chain features in type 1 diabetes. Germline CDR1 is MDHEN and CDR2 is SYDVKM. The CDR3 covers 12 residues. The V and J ends lost 7 bases and 2 bases respectively, with 9 bases between them. Broader study findings: A possible short-template PCR bias applies equally to patients and controls. Among type 1 diabetes patients, VDJ junctions had fewer insertions and more deletions. A greater similarity of naive, central memory and Treg TCRB repertoires was seen among patients than among healthy donors.

Remarks on this clone: Its antigen is still unknown.

Without exception, sorted populations had purity beyond 95%. All of the isolated RNA was reverse transcribed, so expressed TCRB transcripts were sequenced. Assay: immunoSEQ multiplex PCR; the TCRdb copy retains only in-frame clones and omits some. The sample contains about 900,000 clones, roughly a sixth of which appear only once. Sequenced material: naive CD4+ T cells from blood. The chain employs TRBV28 and TRBJ2-7; TRBD1 is a possible D gene (5 bases). The receptor comes from a woman aged 18-29 years in good health. The CDR3 reads CASMTVPYEQYF. DNA for the CDR3: TGTGCCAGCATGACAGTCCCCTACGAGCAGTACTTC.